What follows describes a single T cell receptor beta chain. Its specific antigen is unknown. No base quality values were provided; no much bigger clone lies one nucleotide off. The CDR3 spans 15 residues, from the cysteine through the phenylalanine. Only the CDR3 portion is preserved as DNA: 45 bases, with reading frame beginning at the first base. From a lookup of the germline V gene, CDR1 and CDR2 are MNHEY and SVGAGI. The junction carries 16 bases between V and J, which are trimmed by 7 bases and 4 bases respectively. This entry comes from a study of T cell responses to AZD1222 COVID-19 vaccine (dated by TCRdb to the early 2020s). General notes on the study: AZD1222 recipients with second doses at about 4 weeks or about 12 weeks were pooled, because spike-specific TCR depth and breadth did not differ between schedules. A total of 230 to 250 trial participants underwent TCR sequencing, of whom 200 to 220 had received two doses of AZD1222 and around 25 had received two doses of the MenACWY control vaccine. Trial participants were enrolled by age into subgroups of 18-55, 56-69 and 70-plus years, and around 150, 28 and 57 TCR-sequenced participants, respectively, were included in these subgroups.

The sample's time point label, decoded: baseline before first vaccination. Samples from vaccinated people were obtained from the UK trials COV001 and COV002, which included a single-blind randomized controlled phase 2/3 trial of AZD1222 (ChAdOx1 nCoV-19) in healthy adults. For TCRbeta chain sequencing, PBMC samples were collected from trial participants at day 0 and at day 28 after the second dose. The CDR3 regions of human TCRbeta chains were analyzed by immunosequencing. On the study's bioinformatics: TCRs in the repertoires were compared against a reference library of SARS-CoV-2-specific TCRs that had been generated with the MIRA antigen-specificity platform. Breadth meant the fraction of unique TCRs that were SARS-CoV-2-associated, whereas depth meant the fraction of total T cells that were SARS-CoV-2-associated. Each spike-specific TCR was assigned to its reactive spike region and to a CD4 or CD8 class using the MIRA data. Log10-transformed breadth and depth values were compared by one-way ANOVA with Sidak's multiple comparisons tests. TCRdb holds this immuneACCESS table with in-frame rearrangements only. Some clones are missing; in checked studies, unresolved V genes explain under half, and the rest has no known cause. That table supplies the V and J calls and clone size; D and trimming were determined from the DNA. The sample table records 100,000 to 150,000 clones; roughly 90% of these occur just once. 6.3% of the sample lies in the top ten.

Points the paper makes about the study in general: Because no day 14 peak-response samples were available, repertoires were characterized only after the peak T cell response. After two AZD1222 doses, both the breadth and the depth of spike-specific TCRs were significantly higher than at day 0 and than in MenACWY recipients. Most participants were white British and females outnumbered males, and the authors suggested that clonal diversity may have been underestimated. Epitopes outside the regions mutated in the B.1.351 and B.1.1.7 variants were reportedly recognized by nearly half of the unique spike-specific TCRs. In the small 56-69-year group, the increase in depth fell short of significance, most likely because of low power. The whole spike protein was spanned by vaccine-associated CD4 TCRs, and dominant responses were seen in regions 160-218 and 743-854. Only five or six AZD1222 recipients were SARS-CoV-2 seropositive at baseline, limiting conclusions about previously exposed vaccinees.

The sequence joins TRBV6-5 to TRBJ2-2; there is no confident call for the D gene. The clonotype was recovered from an adult in good health. Sequenced material: peripheral blood, taken on day 0 of AZD1222 vaccination. Here the CDR3 is given as CASTGSLVFTGELFF. The nucleotide sequence is TGTGCCAGCACTGGCTCTCTAGTATTCACCGGGGAGCTGTTTTTT.